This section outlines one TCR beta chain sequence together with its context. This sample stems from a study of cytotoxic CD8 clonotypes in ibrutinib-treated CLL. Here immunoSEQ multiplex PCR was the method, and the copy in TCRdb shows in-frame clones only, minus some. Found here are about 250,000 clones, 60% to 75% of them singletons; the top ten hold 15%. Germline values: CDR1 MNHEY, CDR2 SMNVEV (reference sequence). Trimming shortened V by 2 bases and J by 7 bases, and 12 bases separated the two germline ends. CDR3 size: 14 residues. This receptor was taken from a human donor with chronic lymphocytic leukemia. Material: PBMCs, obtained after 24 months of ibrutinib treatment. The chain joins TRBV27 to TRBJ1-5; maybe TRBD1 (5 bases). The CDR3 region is CASSLIGDGQPQHF. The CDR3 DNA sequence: TGTGCCAGCAGTTTAATCGGGGACGGACAGCCCCAGCATTTT.